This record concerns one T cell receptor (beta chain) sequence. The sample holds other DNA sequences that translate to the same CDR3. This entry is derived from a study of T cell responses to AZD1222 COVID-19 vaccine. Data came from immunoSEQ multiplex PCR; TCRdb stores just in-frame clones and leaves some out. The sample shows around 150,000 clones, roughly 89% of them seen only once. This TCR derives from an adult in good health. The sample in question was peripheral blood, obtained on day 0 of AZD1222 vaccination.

The DNA for the CDR3 is TGTGCCAGCAGCTTCCGGCTAGCGGGTTACGAGCAGTACTTC. The encoded protein is CASSFRLAGYEQYF. This sequence joins TRBV11-2 and TRBJ2-7; TRBD2 matches at 8 bases. CDR1 and CDR2 (germline): SGHAT, FQNNGV. Trimming at V came to 3 bases and at J to 4 bases, leaving 5 bases not matched to a gene. This CDR3 has 14 amino acids.